This TCR beta chain is drawn from a study of response to subunit inactivated influenza vaccine. MiXCR, run by TCRdb on the RT-PCR reads, gives a single entry per CDR3 protein. The data show about 700,000 distinct CDR3 sequences, about 15% seen once. This clonotype was seen a few times. Trimming stripped 1 base from V and 10 bases from J, with 12 bases between. Germline V lookup: CDR1 LGHDT, CDR2 YNNKEL (reference sequence). The CDR3 has 13 residues. This clonotype was sampled from a man aged 50-60 years who received an inactivated influenza vaccine. The material was PBMCs from blood, obtained less than 15 days before vaccination. V is TRBV3-1 and J is TRBJ2-3; D unresolved. The CDR3 nucleotides are TGTGCCAGCAGCCAAGGAGAGTGGTCCGCGCAGTATTTT. This gives the protein CASSQGEWSAQYF.